Listed below are T cell receptor beta chains from one sample, sequenced in a study of cytomegalovirus exposure and HLA in healthy donors. The data were produced by immunoSEQ multiplex PCR, yet TCRdb's version contains in-frame clones alone and is incomplete. The table lists hundreds of thousands of clones, around 66% of them singletons. Material for sequencing was PBMCs. These receptors were taken from a female donor in good health and CMV-seronegative. Both conserved end residues are part of each CDR3. A D gene is named only where the DNA matches it firmly. Rows give clone size only sometimes, using once, few, many, or a class for an expanded clone.

j_gene: TRBJ2-5; v_gene: TRBV5-1; d_gene: TRBD2; abundance: NA; CDR3aa: CASRWGGSPGLQETQYF; CDR3nt: TGCGCCAGCCGCTGGGGCGGGAGCCCAGGCCTCCAAGAGACCCAGTACTTC
j_gene: TRBJ2-7; v_gene: TRBV14; d_gene: NA; abundance: NA; CDR3aa: CASSPWVTGPSSYEQYF; CDR3nt: TGTGCCAGCAGCCCTTGGGTGACAGGTCCAAGCTCCTACGAGCAGTACTTC
j_gene: TRBJ2-7; v_gene: TRBV13; d_gene: TRBD2; abundance: NA; CDR3aa: CASSPHGGGSYEQYF; CDR3nt: TGTGCCAGCAGCCCGCATGGGGGAGGGTCCTACGAGCAGTACTTC
j_gene: TRBJ1-1; v_gene: TRBV10-2; d_gene: NA; abundance: NA; CDR3aa: CASSVNTDTEAFF; CDR3nt: TGCGCCAGCAGTGTGAACACAGACACTGAAGCTTTCTTT
j_gene: TRBJ2-5; v_gene: TRBV2; d_gene: NA; abundance: few; CDR3aa: CASTPGTWEETQYF; CDR3nt: TGTGCCAGCACTCCCGGGACTTGGGAAGAGACCCAGTACTTC
j_gene: TRBJ2-1; v_gene: TRBV6-1; d_gene: NA; abundance: NA; CDR3aa: CASSSETYNEQFF; CDR3nt: TGTGCCAGCTCTAGCGAAACCTACAATGAGCAGTTCTTC
j_gene: TRBJ2-7; v_gene: TRBV6-5; d_gene: TRBD1; abundance: NA; CDR3aa: CASTPGGVGPYEQYF; CDR3nt: TGTGCCAGCACCCCAGGGGGTGTCGGCCCCTACGAGCAGTACTTC
j_gene: TRBJ1-3; v_gene: TRBV4-1; d_gene: NA; abundance: NA; CDR3aa: CASSPLGGSGNTIYF; CDR3nt: TGCGCCAGCAGCCCGTTGGGGGGCTCTGGAAACACCATATATTTT
j_gene: TRBJ2-2; v_gene: TRBV5-4; d_gene: NA; abundance: NA; CDR3aa: CASSLELAIAGELFF; CDR3nt: TGTGCCAGCAGCTTGGAACTAGCTATCGCCGGGGAGCTGTTTTTT
j_gene: TRBJ1-1; v_gene: TRBV7-9; d_gene: NA; abundance: NA; CDR3aa: CASGRDGNTEAFF; CDR3nt: TGTGCCAGCGGGAGGGACGGGAACACTGAAGCTTTCTTT
j_gene: TRBJ1-1; v_gene: TRBV11-2; d_gene: NA; abundance: NA; CDR3aa: CASSSPAGGFAEAFF; CDR3nt: TGTGCCAGCAGCTCCCCCGCGGGGGGGTTTGCTGAAGCTTTCTTT
j_gene: TRBJ2-5; v_gene: TRBV6-1; d_gene: NA; abundance: once; CDR3aa: CASSESFRETQYF; CDR3nt: TGTGCCAGCAGTGAATCCTTCAGGGAGACCCAGTACTTC
j_gene: TRBJ2-5; v_gene: TRBV14; d_gene: NA; abundance: few; CDR3aa: CASSRDFKETQYF; CDR3nt: TGTGCCAGCAGCCGGGACTTCAAAGAGACCCAGTACTTC
j_gene: TRBJ1-1; v_gene: TRBV7-9; d_gene: NA; abundance: NA; CDR3aa: CASSLGLPGDTEAFF; CDR3nt: TGTGCCAGCAGCTTGGGTCTTCCAGGGGACACTGAAGCTTTCTTT
j_gene: TRBJ1-2; v_gene: TRBV6-1; d_gene: NA; abundance: NA; CDR3aa: CASSEAGGSYGYTF; CDR3nt: TGTGCCAGCAGTGAAGCCGGGGGTAGCTATGGCTACACCTTC
j_gene: TRBJ2-7; v_gene: TRBV5-1; d_gene: NA; abundance: NA; CDR3aa: CASSLFRGNEQYF; CDR3nt: TGCGCCAGCAGCTTGTTTCGGGGGAACGAGCAGTACTTC
j_gene: TRBJ2-5; v_gene: TRBV6-1; d_gene: TRBD1; abundance: NA; CDR3aa: CAAVDRVEGQTQYF; CDR3nt: TGTGCCGCGGTGGACAGGGTTGAAGGGCAGACCCAGTACTTC
j_gene: TRBJ2-7; v_gene: TRBV15; d_gene: NA; abundance: NA; CDR3aa: CATSSYYEQYF; CDR3nt: TGTGCCACCAGCAGCTACTACGAGCAGTACTTC
j_gene: TRBJ2-3; v_gene: TRBV11-2; d_gene: TRBD2; abundance: NA; CDR3aa: CASRRPGLAVSDTQYF; CDR3nt: TGTGCCAGCAGAAGACCGGGACTAGCGGTCTCAGATACGCAGTATTTT
j_gene: TRBJ2-2; v_gene: TRBV4-2; d_gene: TRBD2; abundance: NA; CDR3aa: CASSARGQRELGVGELFF; CDR3nt: TGTGCCAGCAGCGCCCGGGGGCAGCGGGAGTTAGGGGTCGGGGAGCTGTTTTTT
j_gene: TRBJ2-2; v_gene: TRBV5-1; d_gene: TRBD2; abundance: NA; CDR3aa: CASSPGGGSTGELFF; CDR3nt: TGCGCCAGCAGTCCCGGGGGGGGGAGCACCGGGGAGCTGTTTTTT
j_gene: TRBJ2-3; v_gene: TRBV7-9; d_gene: TRBD2; abundance: few; CDR3aa: CSSSLLLAGGTDTQYF; CDR3nt: TGTTCCAGCAGCTTACTACTAGCGGGGGGCACAGATACGCAGTATTTT
j_gene: TRBJ1-2; v_gene: TRBV10-3; d_gene: NA; abundance: few; CDR3aa: CAAGPGDRDGYTF; CDR3nt: TGTGCCGCAGGACCGGGGGATAGGGATGGCTACACCTTC
j_gene: TRBJ2-1; v_gene: TRBV7-9; d_gene: NA; abundance: NA; CDR3aa: CASSPGGGQFF; CDR3nt: TGTGCCAGCAGTCCAGGGGGAGGGCAGTTCTTC
j_gene: TRBJ2-7; v_gene: TRBV5-1; d_gene: NA; abundance: NA; CDR3aa: CASSFTTGAREQYF; CDR3nt: TGCGCCAGCAGTTTTACGACCGGCGCTAGGGAGCAGTACTTC
j_gene: TRBJ1-4; v_gene: TRBV15; d_gene: NA; abundance: few; CDR3aa: CATSRDSFGGMGRTNEKLFF; CDR3nt: TGTGCCACCAGCAGAGATTCCTTCGGGGGAATGGGACGGACTAATGAAAAACTGTTTTTT
j_gene: TRBJ2-2; v_gene: TRBV6-4; d_gene: TRBD2; abundance: once; CDR3aa: CASSFLSGSGTGELFF; CDR3nt: TGTGCCAGCAGTTTCCTTAGCGGGAGCGGCACCGGGGAGCTGTTTTTT
j_gene: TRBJ2-7; v_gene: TRBV5-4; d_gene: TRBD2; abundance: once; CDR3aa: CASSLDGLAGSYEQYF; CDR3nt: TGTGCCAGCAGCTTGGATGGACTAGCGGGAAGCTACGAGCAGTACTTC
j_gene: TRBJ2-7; v_gene: TRBV29-1; d_gene: NA; abundance: NA; CDR3aa: CSVEVTVLSYEQYF; CDR3nt: TGCAGCGTTGAAGTGACTGTCCTATCCTACGAGCAGTACTTC
j_gene: TRBJ2-3; v_gene: TRBV19; d_gene: TRBD2; abundance: NA; CDR3aa: CASSIGLAAGDTQYF; CDR3nt: TGTGCCAGTAGTATAGGGCTAGCGGCTGGGGATACGCAGTATTTT
j_gene: TRBJ2-7; v_gene: TRBV7-9; d_gene: NA; abundance: NA; CDR3aa: CASSLGVGGTTEQYF; CDR3nt: TGTGCCAGCAGCTTAGGGGTCGGGGGGACAACCGAGCAGTACTTC
j_gene: TRBJ1-1; v_gene: TRBV29-1; d_gene: TRBD1; abundance: NA; CDR3aa: CSVAHNSGGTEAFF; CDR3nt: TGCAGCGTTGCCCACAATTCAGGGGGAACTGAAGCTTTCTTT
j_gene: TRBJ1-2; v_gene: TRBV15; d_gene: NA; abundance: NA; CDR3aa: CATSRARLSNYGYTF; CDR3nt: TGTGCCACCAGCAGAGCCCGACTGTCCAACTATGGCTACACCTTC
j_gene: TRBJ2-7; v_gene: TRBV30; d_gene: NA; abundance: few; CDR3aa: CAWSGAGGWEQYF; CDR3nt: TGTGCCTGGAGTGGAGCAGGGGGGTGGGAGCAGTACTTC
j_gene: TRBJ2-5; v_gene: TRBV4-1; d_gene: NA; abundance: once; CDR3aa: CASSPPGRNQETQYF; CDR3nt: TGCGCCAGCAGCCCTCCGGGAAGGAACCAAGAGACCCAGTACTTC
j_gene: TRBJ2-1; v_gene: TRBV11-2; d_gene: NA; abundance: NA; CDR3aa: CASSLAGELNEQFF; CDR3nt: TGTGCCAGCAGCTTAGCGGGAGAATTAAATGAGCAGTTCTTC
j_gene: TRBJ2-7; v_gene: TRBV6-5; d_gene: TRBD1; abundance: NA; CDR3aa: CASSAFLGGVDEQYF; CDR3nt: TGTGCCAGCAGTGCTTTTTTAGGGGGCGTCGACGAGCAGTACTTC
j_gene: TRBJ2-5; v_gene: TRBV11-3; d_gene: TRBD1; abundance: NA; CDR3aa: CASSPTGTGATQYF; CDR3nt: TGTGCCAGCAGCCCAACCGGGACAGGGGCGACCCAGTACTTC
j_gene: TRBJ2-1; v_gene: TRBV7-9; d_gene: TRBD2; abundance: few; CDR3aa: CASSLTSGSPNEQFF; CDR3nt: TGTGCCAGCAGCTTGACTAGCGGGAGTCCTAATGAGCAGTTCTTC
j_gene: TRBJ2-7; v_gene: TRBV30; d_gene: NA; abundance: NA; CDR3aa: CAWRKSGGEQYF; CDR3nt: TGTGCCTGGAGGAAGAGTGGAGGCGAGCAGTACTTC
j_gene: TRBJ2-5; v_gene: TRBV6-5; d_gene: TRBD1; abundance: once; CDR3aa: CASRGTGTAETQYF; CDR3nt: TGTGCCAGCCGGGGGACAGGGACAGCAGAGACCCAGTACTTC
j_gene: TRBJ2-7; v_gene: TRBV27; d_gene: TRBD1; abundance: NA; CDR3aa: CASSTGGYEQYF; CDR3nt: TGTGCCAGCAGCACAGGGGGCTACGAGCAGTACTTC
j_gene: TRBJ2-7; v_gene: TRBV6-1; d_gene: TRBD2; abundance: NA; CDR3aa: CASRLAGETREQYF; CDR3nt: TGTGCCAGCAGACTAGCGGGAGAGACGCGCGAGCAGTACTTC
j_gene: TRBJ2-7; v_gene: TRBV28; d_gene: NA; abundance: once; CDR3aa: CASSFSPVASYEQYF; CDR3nt: TGTGCCAGCAGTTTCTCCCCGGTTGCGTCCTACGAGCAGTACTTC
j_gene: TRBJ1-6; v_gene: TRBV6-5; d_gene: NA; abundance: NA; CDR3aa: CASSYLGQAQNSPLHF; CDR3nt: TGTGCCAGCAGTTACCTGGGTCAGGCACAAAATTCACCCCTCCACTTT
j_gene: TRBJ1-1; v_gene: TRBV19; d_gene: TRBD1; abundance: NA; CDR3aa: CASSQGGTEAFF; CDR3nt: TGTGCCAGTAGCCAGGGGGGCACTGAAGCTTTCTTT
j_gene: TRBJ1-5; v_gene: TRBV7-6; d_gene: NA; abundance: NA; CDR3aa: CASSAQEGQPQHF; CDR3nt: TGTGCCAGCAGCGCCCAAGAGGGCCAGCCCCAGCATTTT
j_gene: TRBJ1-2; v_gene: TRBV2; d_gene: NA; abundance: NA; CDR3aa: CASRIPGHLYGYTF; CDR3nt: TGTGCCAGCAGGATTCCGGGACACCTATATGGCTACACCTTC
j_gene: TRBJ1-1; v_gene: TRBV29-1; d_gene: NA; abundance: NA; CDR3aa: CSAISMEAEAFF; CDR3nt: TGCAGCGCCATATCAATGGAGGCAGAAGCTTTCTTT
j_gene: TRBJ2-5; v_gene: TRBV2; d_gene: NA; abundance: NA; CDR3aa: CASSGSISRQETQYF; CDR3nt: TGTGCCAGCAGTGGCAGCATCAGCAGGCAAGAGACCCAGTACTTC
j_gene: TRBJ2-7; v_gene: TRBV20-1; d_gene: NA; abundance: NA; CDR3aa: CSAREAREQYF; CDR3nt: TGCAGTGCTAGAGAGGCTAGAGAGCAGTACTTC
j_gene: TRBJ1-2; v_gene: TRBV9; d_gene: NA; abundance: once; CDR3aa: CASSAPVNYGYTF; CDR3nt: TGTGCCAGCAGCGCCCCAGTTAACTATGGCTACACCTTC
j_gene: TRBJ1-2; v_gene: TRBV12-5; d_gene: NA; abundance: NA; CDR3aa: CASGLVSFGRGGLRYTF; CDR3nt: TGTGCTAGTGGTTTGGTATCTTTCGGACGGGGGGGACTACGCTACACCTTC